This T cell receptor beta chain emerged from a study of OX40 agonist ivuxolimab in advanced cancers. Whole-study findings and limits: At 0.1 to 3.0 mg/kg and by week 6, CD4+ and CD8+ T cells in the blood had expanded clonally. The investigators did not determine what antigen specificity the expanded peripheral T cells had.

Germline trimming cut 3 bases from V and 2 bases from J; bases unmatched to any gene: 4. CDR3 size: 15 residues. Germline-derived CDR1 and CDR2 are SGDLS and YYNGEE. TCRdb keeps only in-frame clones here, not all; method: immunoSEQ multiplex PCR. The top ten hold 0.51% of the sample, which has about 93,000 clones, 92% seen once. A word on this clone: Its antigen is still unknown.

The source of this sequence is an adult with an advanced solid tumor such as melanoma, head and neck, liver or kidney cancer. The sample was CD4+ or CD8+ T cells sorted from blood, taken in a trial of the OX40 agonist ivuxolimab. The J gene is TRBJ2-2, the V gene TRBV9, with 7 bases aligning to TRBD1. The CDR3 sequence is CASSERDSNTGELFF. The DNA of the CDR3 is TGTGCCAGCAGCGAGAGGGACAGTAACACCGGGGAGCTGTTTTTT.